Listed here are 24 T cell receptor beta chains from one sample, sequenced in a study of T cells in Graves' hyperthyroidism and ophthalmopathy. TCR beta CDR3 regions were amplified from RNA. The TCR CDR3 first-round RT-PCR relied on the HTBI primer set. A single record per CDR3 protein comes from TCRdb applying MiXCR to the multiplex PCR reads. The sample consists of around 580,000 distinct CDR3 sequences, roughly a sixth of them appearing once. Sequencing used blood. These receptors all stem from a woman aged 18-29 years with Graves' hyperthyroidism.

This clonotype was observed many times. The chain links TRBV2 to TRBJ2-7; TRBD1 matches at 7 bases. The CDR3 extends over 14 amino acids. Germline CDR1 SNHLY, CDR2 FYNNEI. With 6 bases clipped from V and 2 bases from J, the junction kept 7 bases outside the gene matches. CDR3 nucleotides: TGTGCCAGCAGGTCGGACAGGACGGCCTACGAGCAGTACTTC. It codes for CASRSDRTAYEQYF.

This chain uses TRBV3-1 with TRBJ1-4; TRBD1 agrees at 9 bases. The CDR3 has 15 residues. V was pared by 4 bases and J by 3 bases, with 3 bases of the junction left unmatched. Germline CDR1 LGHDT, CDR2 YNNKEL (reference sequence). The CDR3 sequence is CASSLGTGSNEKLFF. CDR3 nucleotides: TGTGCCAGCAGCCTCGGGACAGGGTCTAATGAAAAACTGTTTTTT.

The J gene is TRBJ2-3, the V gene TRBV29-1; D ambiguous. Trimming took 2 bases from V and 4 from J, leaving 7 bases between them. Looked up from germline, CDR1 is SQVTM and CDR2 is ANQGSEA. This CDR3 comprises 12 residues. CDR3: CSVEPRSDTQYF. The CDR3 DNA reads TGCAGCGTTGAACCCCGGTCAGATACGCAGTATTTT.

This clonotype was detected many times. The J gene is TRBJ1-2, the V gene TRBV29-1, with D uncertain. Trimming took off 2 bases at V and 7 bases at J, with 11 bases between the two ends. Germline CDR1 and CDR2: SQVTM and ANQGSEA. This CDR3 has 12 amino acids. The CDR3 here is CSVEKHGSGYTF. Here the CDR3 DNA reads TGCAGCGTTGAAAAACATGGGAGTGGCTACACCTTC.

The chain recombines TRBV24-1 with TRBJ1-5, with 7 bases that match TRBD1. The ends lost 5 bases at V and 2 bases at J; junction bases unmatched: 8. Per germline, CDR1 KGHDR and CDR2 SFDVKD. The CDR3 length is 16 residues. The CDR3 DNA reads TGTGCCACCAGTGGAACGGACACAGGGGGCAATCAGCCCCAGCATTTT. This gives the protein CATSGTDTGGNQPQHF.

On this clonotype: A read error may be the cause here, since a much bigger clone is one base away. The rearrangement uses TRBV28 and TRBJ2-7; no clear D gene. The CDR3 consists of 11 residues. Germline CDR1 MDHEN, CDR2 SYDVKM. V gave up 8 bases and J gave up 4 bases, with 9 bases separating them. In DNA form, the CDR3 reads TGTGCCAGCGGTATACTTTACGAGCAGTACTTC. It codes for CASGILYEQYF.

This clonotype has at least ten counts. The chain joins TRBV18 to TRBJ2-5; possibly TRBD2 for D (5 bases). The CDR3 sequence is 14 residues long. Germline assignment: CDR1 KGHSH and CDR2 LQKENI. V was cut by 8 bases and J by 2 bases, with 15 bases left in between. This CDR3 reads CASRRLSGQETQYF. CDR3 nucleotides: TGTGCCAGCCGACGACTATCGGGACAAGAGACCCAGTACTTC.

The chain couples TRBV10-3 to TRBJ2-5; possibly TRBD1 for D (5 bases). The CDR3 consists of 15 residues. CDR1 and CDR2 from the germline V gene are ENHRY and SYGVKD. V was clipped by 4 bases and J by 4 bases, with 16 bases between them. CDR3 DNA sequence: TGTGCCATCAGTGGTGGGGCCACTTTGGGAGAGACCCAGTACTTC. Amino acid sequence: CAISGGATLGETQYF.

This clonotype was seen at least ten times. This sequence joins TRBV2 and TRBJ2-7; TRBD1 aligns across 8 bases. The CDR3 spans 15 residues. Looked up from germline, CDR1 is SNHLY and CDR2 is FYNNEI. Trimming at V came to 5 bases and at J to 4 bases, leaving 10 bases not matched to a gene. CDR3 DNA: TGTGCCAGCAGTCTTACCTCGGGACAGGCGTACGAGCAGTACTTC. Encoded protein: CASSLTSGQAYEQYF.

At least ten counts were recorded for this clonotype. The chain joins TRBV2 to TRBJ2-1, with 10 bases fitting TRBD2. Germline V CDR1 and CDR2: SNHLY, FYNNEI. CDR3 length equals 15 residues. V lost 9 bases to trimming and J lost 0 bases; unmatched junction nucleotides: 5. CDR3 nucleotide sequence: TGTGCCAGTACTTTAGCGGGAGGCTCCTACAATGAGCAGTTCTTC. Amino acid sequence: CASTLAGGSYNEQFF.

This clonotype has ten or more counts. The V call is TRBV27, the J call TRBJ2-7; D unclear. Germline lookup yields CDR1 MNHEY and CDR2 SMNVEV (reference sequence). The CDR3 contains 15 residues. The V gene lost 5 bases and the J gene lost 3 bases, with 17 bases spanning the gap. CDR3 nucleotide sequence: TGTGCCAGCAGTCCTCTCAGTCGGAACCACTACGAGCAGTACTTC. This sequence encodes CASSPLSRNHYEQYF.

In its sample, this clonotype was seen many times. CDR3 DNA: TGTGCCAGCAGCTCTTGGACTAGCGTCTACGAGCAGTACTTC. Translation gives CASSSWTSVYEQYF. The chain is built from TRBV7-8 and TRBJ2-7, with 9 bases identical to TRBD2. The CDR3 sequence is 14 residues long. The germline CDR1 and CDR2 sequences are SGHVS and FQNEAQ. Unmatched junction bases numbered 4, after V lost 4 bases and J lost 3 bases.

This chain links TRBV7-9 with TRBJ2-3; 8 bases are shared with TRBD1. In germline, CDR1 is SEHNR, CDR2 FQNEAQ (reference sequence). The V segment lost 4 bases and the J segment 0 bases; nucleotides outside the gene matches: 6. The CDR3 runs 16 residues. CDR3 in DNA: TGTGCCAGCAGCTCGGGACAGGACATTAGCACAGATACGCAGTATTTT. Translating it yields CASSSGQDISTDTQYF.

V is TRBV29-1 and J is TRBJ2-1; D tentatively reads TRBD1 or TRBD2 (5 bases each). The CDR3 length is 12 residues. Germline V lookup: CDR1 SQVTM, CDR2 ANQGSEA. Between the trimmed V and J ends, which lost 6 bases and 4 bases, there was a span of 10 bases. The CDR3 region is CSVRDRYNEQFF. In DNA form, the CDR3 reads TGCAGCGTAAGGGACCGGTACAATGAGCAGTTCTTC.

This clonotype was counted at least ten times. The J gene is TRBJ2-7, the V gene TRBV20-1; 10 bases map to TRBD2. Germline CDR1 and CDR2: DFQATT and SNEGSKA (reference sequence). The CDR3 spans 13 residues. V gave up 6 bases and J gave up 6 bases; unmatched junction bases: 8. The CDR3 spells CSASSGRSGEQYF. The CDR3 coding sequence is TGCAGTGCCTCTAGCGGGAGAAGCGGCGAGCAGTACTTC.

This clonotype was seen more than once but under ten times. CDR3 sequence: CASSLAGTAETQYF. In nucleotides, the CDR3 is TGTGCCAGCAGCTTAGCGGGGACAGCGGAGACCCAGTACTTC. J is TRBJ2-5 and V is TRBV7-9; TRBD1 agrees at 7 bases. With V trimmed by 0 bases and J by 5 bases, 3 bases remained unmatched. Germline V gene data show CDR1 as SEHNR and CDR2 as FQNEAQ (reference sequence). This CDR3 has 14 residues.

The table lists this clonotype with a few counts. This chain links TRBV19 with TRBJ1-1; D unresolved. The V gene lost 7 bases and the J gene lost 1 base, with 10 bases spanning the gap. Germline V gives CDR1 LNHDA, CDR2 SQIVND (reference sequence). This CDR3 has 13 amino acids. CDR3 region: CASNPQANTEAFF. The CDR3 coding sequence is TGTGCCAGTAACCCCCAGGCGAACACTGAAGCTTTCTTT.

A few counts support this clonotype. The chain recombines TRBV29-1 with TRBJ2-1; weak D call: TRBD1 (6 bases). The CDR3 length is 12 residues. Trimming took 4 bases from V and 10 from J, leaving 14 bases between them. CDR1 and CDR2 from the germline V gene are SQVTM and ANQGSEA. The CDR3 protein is CSVATGQSEQFF. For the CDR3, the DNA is TGCAGCGTTGCCACGGGACAATCCGAGCAGTTCTTC.

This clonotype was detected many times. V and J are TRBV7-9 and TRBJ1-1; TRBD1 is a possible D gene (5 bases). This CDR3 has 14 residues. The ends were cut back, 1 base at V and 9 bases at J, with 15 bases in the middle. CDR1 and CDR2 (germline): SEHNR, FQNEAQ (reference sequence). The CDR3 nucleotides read TGTGCCAGCAGCTTAGATCGCGACAGACTAAAAGCTTTCTTT. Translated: CASSLDRDRLKAFF.

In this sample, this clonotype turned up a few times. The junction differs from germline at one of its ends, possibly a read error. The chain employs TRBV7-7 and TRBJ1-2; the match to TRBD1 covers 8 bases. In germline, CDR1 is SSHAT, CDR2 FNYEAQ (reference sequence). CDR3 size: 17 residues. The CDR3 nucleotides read TGTGCTAGCAGCGCAACTTTCCGGGACAGGTTTAACTATGGCTACACCTTC. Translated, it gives CASSATFRDRFNYGYTF.

CDR3 nucleotides: TGTGCCAGCAGCTTGGGGATGATGACCCGGACAGGGGGCTCTGGCTACACCTTC. The encoded protein is CASSLGMMTRTGGSGYTF. The chain is built from TRBV11-2 and TRBJ1-2, with 11 bases aligning to TRBD1. The CDR3 runs 18 residues. Trimming at V came to 3 bases and at J to 7 bases, leaving 16 bases not matched to a gene. The germline gives CDR1 SGHAT, CDR2 FQNNGV.

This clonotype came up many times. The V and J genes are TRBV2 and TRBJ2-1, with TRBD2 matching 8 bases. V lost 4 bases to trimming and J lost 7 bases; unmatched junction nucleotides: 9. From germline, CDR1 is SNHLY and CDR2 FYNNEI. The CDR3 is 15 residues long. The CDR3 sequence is CASSGTGLGFNEQFF. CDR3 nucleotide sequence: TGTGCCAGCAGTGGTACGGGACTAGGGTTTAATGAGCAGTTCTTC.

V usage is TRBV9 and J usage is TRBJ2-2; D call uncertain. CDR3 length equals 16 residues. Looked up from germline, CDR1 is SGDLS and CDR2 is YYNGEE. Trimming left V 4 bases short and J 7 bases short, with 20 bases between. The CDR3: CASSLGFPEMSGELFF. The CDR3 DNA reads TGTGCCAGCAGCCTCGGTTTTCCGGAGATGAGCGGGGAGCTGTTTTTT.

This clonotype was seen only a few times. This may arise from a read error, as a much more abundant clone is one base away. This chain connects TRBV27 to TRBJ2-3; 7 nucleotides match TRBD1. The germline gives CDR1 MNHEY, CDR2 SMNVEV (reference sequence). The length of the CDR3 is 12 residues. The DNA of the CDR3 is TGTGCCAGCCGTCAGGGGACAGATACGCGGTATTTT. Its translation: CASRQGTDTRYF.